These 11 T cell receptor beta chains were sequenced from one sample in a study of blood T cell repertoires in COVID-19. The method was immunoSEQ multiplex PCR; TCRdb's version includes in-frame clones alone and lacks a portion of them. The data show around 170,000 clones, 75% to 90% seen once. Sequences were obtained from peripheral blood. Every receptor here comes from a woman in her forties with acute or convalescent COVID-19.

The chain has TRBV7-3 and TRBJ2-3; perhaps TRBD2 as D (6 bases). Between the trimmed V and J ends, which lost 5 bases and 8 bases, there was a span of 20 bases. The CDR3 consists of 15 residues. Germline-derived CDR1 and CDR2 are SGHTA and FQGTGA. CDR3 sequence reads: CASSKDGGLGRTQYF. The CDR3 DNA follows: TGTGCCAGCAGCAAGGACGGGGGTTTGGGGCGTACGCAGTATTTT. Complete variable domain (other parts from reference TRBV7-3 and TRBJ2-3): GAGVSQTPSNKVTEKGKYVELRCDPISGHTALYWYRQSLGQGPEFLIYFQGTGAADDSGLPNDRFFAVRPEGSVSTLKIQRTERGDSAVYLCASSKDGGLGRTQYFGPGTRLTVL.

This chain links TRBV15 with TRBJ2-7; TRBD1 is a possible D gene (6 bases). This CDR3 comprises 15 residues. Germline CDR1 is LNHNV and CDR2 is YYDKDF (reference sequence). Trimming stripped 5 bases from V and 6 bases from J, with 20 bases between. DNA for the CDR3: TGTGCCACCAGCCCCAGGTGGACAGAAGTTGGCGAGCAGTACTTC. Its translation: CATSPRWTEVGEQYF. The full variable domain, its missing parts supplied by reference TRBV15 and TRBJ2-7, is DAMVIQNPRYQVTQFGKPVTLSCSQTLNHNVMYWYQQKSSQAPKLLFHYYDKDFNNEADTPDNFQSRRPNTSFCFLDIRSPGLGDTAMYLCATSPRWTEVGEQYFGPGTRLTVT.

This clone was observed a handful of times. The gene calls are TRBV28 and TRBJ1-1, with D unclear. The CDR3 contains 16 residues. CDR1 and CDR2 from the germline V gene are MDHEN and SYDVKM. The V gene lost 2 bases and the J gene lost 0 bases, with 13 bases spanning the gap. The CDR3 protein is CASSLVFGGMNTEAFF. CDR3 DNA sequence: TGTGCCAGCAGTTTAGTCTTTGGAGGAATGAACACTGAAGCTTTCTTT.

The chain is built from TRBV4-1 and TRBJ1-2; TRBD1 aligns across 7 bases. Germline trimming cut 1 base from V and 4 bases from J; bases unmatched to any gene: 9. The CDR3 is made up of 16 amino acids. Looked up from germline, CDR1 is MGHRA and CDR2 is YSYEKL. CDR3 DNA: TGCGCCAGCAGCCAAGGGACACAGGGGACCGTCTATGGCTACACCTTC. This codes for CASSQGTQGTVYGYTF.

The chain uses TRBV9 and TRBJ2-2, with D unresolved. Germline V lookup: CDR1 SGDLS, CDR2 YYNGEE. V dropped 0 bases and J dropped 4 bases, with 7 bases sitting between them. This CDR3 contains 14 residues. This chain's CDR3 is CASSVGYATGELFF. For the CDR3, the DNA is TGTGCCAGCAGCGTAGGCTACGCCACCGGGGAGCTGTTTTTT.

J is TRBJ1-1 and V is TRBV19, with D hard to call. The CDR3 is 13 residues long. V gave up 6 bases and J gave up 1 base, with 9 bases separating them. CDR1 and CDR2 from the germline V gene are LNHDA and SQIVND (reference sequence). CDR3 in amino acids: CASSFTSNTEAFF. Written as DNA, the CDR3 is TGTGCCAGTAGCTTCACTTCGAACACTGAAGCTTTCTTT. The variable domain in full, with the rest retrieved from reference TRBV19 and TRBJ1-1, is DGGITQSPKYLFRKEGQNVTLSCEQNLNHDAMYWYRQDPGQGLRLIYYSQIVNDFQKGDIAEGYSVSREKKESFPLTVTSAQKNPTAFYLCASSFTSNTEAFFGQGTRLTVV.

The chain links TRBV3-1 (or the pseudogene TRBV3-2) to TRBJ2-7, with D perhaps TRBD2 (5 bases). V gave up 4 bases and J gave up 6 bases, with 10 bases separating them. The CDR3 extends over 12 amino acids. Germline loops: CDR1 LGHDT, CDR2 YNNKEL (reference sequence). The CDR3 sequence is CASSRVRGEQYF. The CDR3, as DNA: TGTGCCAGCAGCCGAGTCCGGGGCGAGCAGTACTTC.

This chain connects TRBV27 to TRBJ2-3, with TRBD1 matching over 7 bases. Germline V CDR1 and CDR2: MNHEY, SMNVEV (reference sequence). The V segment lost 2 bases and the J segment 4 bases; nucleotides outside the gene matches: 9. The CDR3 is 16 amino acids. The CDR3 coding sequence is TGTGCCAGCAGTTTAGGTTTCGGACAGGCCCCAGATACGCAGTATTTT. It codes for CASSLGFGQAPDTQYF.

This chain links TRBV5-6 with TRBJ2-5; D possibly corresponds to TRBD2 (6 bases). Germline CDR1 and CDR2: SGHDT and YYEEEE. With 2 bases removed from V and 5 bases from J, the gap between germline ends came to 16 bases. CDR3 length: 15 residues. The CDR3 here is CASSLVRGSSETQYF. The CDR3 DNA follows: TGTGCCAGCAGCTTAGTCCGGGGGAGTTCGGAGACCCAGTACTTC.

V and J are TRBV5-4 and TRBJ1-1; 7 positions match TRBD1. Trimming at V came to 0 bases and at J to 8 bases, leaving 7 bases not matched to a gene. The CDR3 length is 14 residues. CDR1 is SGHNT, CDR2 YYREEE, per germline (reference sequence). The CDR3 DNA sequence: TGTGCCAGCAGCTTGGAAGGGGGCTTCGAGGAAGCTTTCTTT. Residues: CASSLEGGFEEAFF.

V usage is TRBV27 and J usage is TRBJ1-2, with 10 bases fitting TRBD1. The V and J ends lost 6 bases and 6 bases, in that order; junction bases with no gene match: 13. The CDR3 is 16 residues long. CDR1 is MNHEY and CDR2 is SMNVEV in the germline V gene (reference sequence). CDR3 loop: CASSGLGRDRGHGYTF. The CDR3, as DNA: TGTGCCAGCAGCGGCCTGGGTCGGGACAGGGGTCATGGCTACACCTTC.